This record covers a single TCR beta chain. Its antigen is unknown. This record comes from a study of cytomegalovirus exposure and HLA in healthy donors. General study results and limits: Researchers catalogued approximately 170 TCR beta chains as cytomegalovirus-associated. Versus the roughly 690-donor mean, an Asian-associated ancestry cluster reportedly showed fewer N-insertions in a later analysis. Follow-up analysis later connected one missense variant in DCLRE1C with trimming of TCR beta V- and J-genes. It was in a later analysis that TCR association rates were seen to vary by HLA locus, highest for DRB1 and lowest for HLA-C.

PCR amplification relied on 60 Vbeta primers (plus 13 Jbeta primers). The data were produced by immunoSEQ multiplex PCR, yet TCRdb's version contains in-frame clones alone and is incomplete. The sample has 55,000 or so clones; roughly 73% are singletons. The J segment lost 3 bases and the V segment lost 4 bases, leaving 6 bases of the junction unmatched. The V gene's germline CDR1 is PRHDT and CDR2 FYEKMQ (reference sequence). CDR3 length: 15 residues. The J gene is TRBJ2-7, the V gene TRBV13, with 10 bases identical to TRBD2. Sequencing was carried out using PBMCs. The sequence derives from a man between 18 and 35 years old in good health and CMV-seronegative. The CDR3 DNA sequence: TGTGCCAGCAGCTCTAGCGGGAGATCGGGCTACGAGCAGTACTTC. It specifies CASSSSGRSGYEQYF.